The 28 T cell receptor beta chains reported below all come from one sample, sequenced in a study of cytomegalovirus exposure and HLA in healthy donors. With 60 Vbeta and 13 Jbeta primers, the PCR was carried out. This table comes from immunoSEQ multiplex PCR, and its TCRdb copy is limited to in-frame clones, with some not included. The table has some 200,000 clones, roughly 84% seen once; the top ten hold around 2.8%. Specimen: PBMCs. The receptors were gathered from a woman in her 50s in good health and CMV-seropositive.

This clone was detected once. Different DNA sequences within this sample yield the same CDR3. The chain links TRBV7-9 to TRBJ1-5; the D gene is possibly TRBD1 (6 bases). Deletions cut 5 bases from V and 3 bases from J, with 11 bases between. Germline CDR1 is SEHNR and CDR2 is FQNEAQ (reference sequence). The CDR3 covers 14 residues. The CDR3 sequence: CASSEQGYNQPQHF. CDR3 in DNA: TGTGCCAGCAGCGAACAGGGCTACAATCAGCCCCAGCATTTT.

V gene TRBV7-9 combines with J gene TRBJ1-4, with unresolved D. The germline CDR1 and CDR2 sequences are SEHNR and FQNEAQ (reference sequence). The CDR3 contains 15 residues. V was cut by 2 bases and J by 6 bases, with 13 bases left in between. CDR3 nucleotide sequence: TGTGCCAGCAGCTTATTTAATCTGGGCCATGAAAAACTGTTTTTT. Translation: CASSLFNLGHEKLFF.

This chain joins TRBV4-3 and TRBJ2-7; D is possibly TRBD1 (6 bases). V lost 3 bases, J lost 3 bases, and 15 bases lay in between. The V gene's germline CDR1 is LGHNA and CDR2 YSLEER. The CDR3 is 15 amino acids. The CDR3 bases are TGCGCCAGCAGCCAGACCACAGGGCTACACTACGAGCAGTACTTC. It codes for CASSQTTGLHYEQYF.

This chain uses TRBV18 with TRBJ1-2; no definite D call. V dropped 5 bases and J dropped 4 bases, with 14 bases sitting between them. Per germline, CDR1 KGHSH and CDR2 LQKENI. There are 14 residues in the CDR3. CDR3 in amino acids: CASSKSREIYGYTF. In DNA form, the CDR3 reads TGTGCCAGCTCAAAATCCCGGGAAATCTATGGCTACACCTTC.

V usage is TRBV9 and J usage is TRBJ1-4; D possibly corresponds to TRBD1 (5 bases). The CDR3 is 15 residues long. Trimming removed 4 bases at V and 8 bases at J, with 18 bases between. Germline values: CDR1 SGDLS, CDR2 YYNGEE. The CDR3 bases are TGTGCCAGCAGCCCAGCAGTAGGGGAATGGGAAAAACTGTTTTTT. Its translation: CASSPAVGEWEKLFF.

The chain has TRBV7-6 and TRBJ2-7, with D uncertain. Germline V gene sequence: CDR1 SGHVS, CDR2 FNYEAQ. Trimming stripped 1 base from V and 1 base from J, with 14 bases between. The CDR3 consists of 16 residues. Here the CDR3 DNA reads TGTGCCAGCAGCTTAGATATGCGCCAAAAATCCTACGAGCAGTACTTC. Residues: CASSLDMRQKSYEQYF.

The chain recombines TRBV6-6 with TRBJ2-5, with 10 bases identical to TRBD2. Matching the DNA end better, TRBJ2-7 makes the J call doubtful. The CDR3 sequence is 13 residues long. Per germline, CDR1 MNHNY and CDR2 SVGAGI (reference sequence). The CDR3 is CASSRAGGHEQYF. The CDR3 DNA reads as TGTGCCAGCAGCCGAGCGGGGGGGCACGAGCAGTACTTC.

The CDR3 nucleotides are TGTGCCAGCAGCTTAGAGACTAGCGGGGGCCAAGAGACCCAGTACTTC. Translating it yields CASSLETSGGQETQYF. The chain links TRBV7-9 to TRBJ2-7; 12 nucleotides align to TRBD2. The J call may be wrong; the DNA end is better matched by TRBJ2-5. This CDR3 is built from 16 residues. Per the germline V gene, CDR1 is SEHNR and CDR2 is FQNEAQ (reference sequence).

The V call is TRBV19, the J call TRBJ2-3; TRBD2 matches at 15 bases. The V and J ends lost 5 bases and 1 base, in that order; junction bases with no gene match: 7. CDR3 length: 18 amino acids. Per germline, CDR1 LNHDA and CDR2 SQIVND (reference sequence). CDR3: CASSGGLAGGPGTDTQYF. Written as DNA, the CDR3 is TGTGCCAGTAGTGGAGGACTAGCGGGGGGGCCGGGCACAGATACGCAGTATTTT.

The rearrangement links TRBV28 to TRBJ1-4; 9 positions match TRBD1. Trimming took 6 bases from V and 0 from J; bases not matched to a gene: 14. Per the germline V gene, CDR1 is MDHEN and CDR2 is SYDVKM. The CDR3 runs 19 residues. The CDR3: CASRPLRDRAPSTNEKLFF. The CDR3, as DNA: TGTGCCAGCAGGCCTCTCCGGGACAGGGCCCCATCAACTAATGAAAAACTGTTTTTT.

This rearrangement joins TRBV28 to TRBJ1-4; the match to TRBD1 covers 11 bases. Germline V gene sequence: CDR1 MDHEN, CDR2 SYDVKM. J was trimmed by 8 bases and V by 6 bases; bases with no gene match: 5. The CDR3 is 14 amino acids. The CDR3 region has the DNA TGTGCCAGCAGACCCGGGACAGGGGGAGAAAAACTGTTTTTT. Protein product: CASRPGTGGEKLFF.

The chain combines TRBV18 with TRBJ1-6; a weak D match, TRBD1 (6 bases). V was trimmed by 0 bases and J by 11 bases, leaving 11 bases between them. This CDR3 comprises 14 residues. Germline-derived CDR1 and CDR2 are KGHSH and LQKENI. CDR3 residues: CASSPPEGGTPLHF. The CDR3 DNA sequence: TGTGCCAGCTCACCACCGGAAGGGGGAACACCCCTCCACTTT.

J is TRBJ2-5 and V is TRBV5-5, with 7 positions matching TRBD1. The CDR3 contains 14 residues. The junction had 9 bases not matched to a gene; V was cut back by 7 bases and J by 3 bases. The germline V gene encodes CDR1 SGHKS and CDR2 YYEKEE (reference sequence). The CDR3 sequence: CASRRQGRKETQYF. In nucleotides, the CDR3 is TGTGCCAGCCGCCGACAGGGTAGAAAAGAGACCCAGTACTTC.

The chain uses TRBV16 and TRBJ2-2; 7 bases align to TRBD2. V was clipped by 8 bases and J by 3 bases; unmatched bases: 9. From germline, CDR1 is KGHSY and CDR2 FQNENV. This CDR3 is 15 amino acids long. CDR3 in amino acids: CASSGEGMHTGELFF. The CDR3 DNA reads TGTGCCAGCTCCGGGGAGGGGATGCACACCGGGGAGCTGTTTTTT.

Concerning this clone itself: The sample holds other DNA sequences that translate to the same CDR3. The gene calls are TRBV5-1 and TRBJ2-2; 9 positions match TRBD1. Unmatched junction bases numbered 1, after V lost 0 bases and J lost 7 bases. Per germline, CDR1 SGHRS and CDR2 YFSETQ. The CDR3 extends over 14 amino acids. As DNA, the CDR3 is TGCGCCAGCAGCTTGGGACAGGGGGTCGGGGAGCTGTTTTTT. This translates into CASSLGQGVGELFF.

J is TRBJ1-1 and V is TRBV7-2; D remains unclear. V shed 6 bases and J shed 0 bases, with 8 bases lying between them. Germline V gene sequence: CDR1 SGHTA, CDR2 FQGNSA. This CDR3 has 13 amino acids. The CDR3 nucleotides are TGTGCCAGCAGAAACAGCTTGAACACTGAAGCTTTCTTT. This codes for CASRNSLNTEAFF.

This chain joins TRBV9 and TRBJ2-5; tentative D call: TRBD1 (6 bases). CDR3 size: 14 residues. The V end lost 4 bases, the J end lost 0 bases, and 10 bases lay between the germline ends. Germline V CDR1 and CDR2: SGDLS, YYNGEE. The DNA for the CDR3 is TGTGCCAGCAGCCCCACAGGGCACCAAGAGACCCAGTACTTC. Translating it yields CASSPTGHQETQYF.

Only one count was recorded for this clone. CDR3 sequence: CASSFGGVFDEQFF. Here the CDR3 DNA reads TGTGCCAGCAGCTTTGGGGGCGTCTTTGATGAGCAGTTCTTC. The genes are TRBV7-3 and TRBJ2-1; D perhaps matches TRBD1 (6 bases). V dropped 3 bases and J dropped 8 bases, with 14 bases sitting between them. Germline CDR1 reads SGHTA; CDR2 reads FQGTGA. This CDR3 contains 14 residues. Variable domain in full (rest from reference TRBV7-3 and TRBJ2-1): GAGVSQTPSNKVTEKGKYVELRCDPISGHTALYWYRQSLGQGPEFLIYFQGTGAADDSGLPNDRFFAVRPEGSVSTLKIQRTERGDSAVYLCASSFGGVFDEQFFGPGTRLTVL.

V is TRBV5-1 and J is TRBJ2-3, with 7 positions matching TRBD1. Germline values: CDR1 SGHRS, CDR2 YFSETQ. The CDR3 spans 14 residues. After removal of 6 bases from V and 2 bases from J, the junction contained 6 bases not matched to a gene. The DNA for the CDR3 is TGCGCCAGCACCTCGGGACAGAACACAGATACGCAGTATTTT. It translates to CASTSGQNTDTQYF.

This clone has just a few counts. V usage is TRBV5-6 and J usage is TRBJ2-7; tentatively, D is TRBD1 (5 bases). Germline V gene lookup returns CDR1 SGHDT and CDR2 YYEEEE. V was shortened by 3 bases and J by 7 bases, with 11 bases between the two germline ends. The CDR3 runs to 12 residues. CDR3 loop: CASSSYKGEQYF. The CDR3 DNA reads TGTGCCAGCAGCTCCTATAAGGGGGAGCAGTACTTC.

The V and J genes are TRBV18 and TRBJ2-5; D gene unclear. The ends were cut back, 2 bases at V and 2 bases at J, with 15 bases in the middle. In germline, CDR1 is KGHSH, CDR2 LQKENI. The CDR3 runs 16 residues. CDR3 sequence (DNA): TGTGCCAGCTCACCAACGTTCGGAGACGTGCAAGAGACCCAGTACTTC. Translation gives CASSPTFGDVQETQYF.

The V and J genes are TRBV19 and TRBJ1-5; D is uncertain. CDR1 is LNHDA and CDR2 is SQIVND in the germline V gene (reference sequence). V lost 3 bases to trimming and J lost 4 bases, with 4 bases between them. The CDR3 runs to 12 residues. Here the CDR3 DNA reads TGTGCCAGTAGTATCCCTAATCAGCCCCAGCATTTT. Translating it yields CASSIPNQPQHF.

This clone was recorded once. The V call is TRBV5-1, the J call TRBJ2-1; perhaps TRBD2 as D (6 bases). In germline, CDR1 is SGHRS, CDR2 YFSETQ. This CDR3 region has 14 residues. Trimming left V 3 bases short and J 6 bases short, with 13 bases between. Written as DNA, the CDR3 is TGCGCCAGCAGCTGGGGGGACGCTCTCAATGAGCAGTTCTTC. Amino acids: CASSWGDALNEQFF. The entire variable domain, with the rest obtained from reference TRBV5-1 and TRBJ2-1, is as follows: KAGVTQTPRYLIKTRGQQVTLSCSPISGHRSVSWYQQTPGQGLQFLFEYFSETQRNKGNFPGRFSGRQFSNSRSEMNVSTLELGDSALYLCASSWGDALNEQFFGPGTRLTVL.

The chain joins TRBV18 to TRBJ2-7; the D gene is possibly TRBD1 (6 bases). V was pared by 3 bases and J by 5 bases, with 8 bases between. CDR3 length: 12 residues. CDR1 and CDR2 from the germline V gene are KGHSH and LQKENI. The CDR3 loop is CASSPAGDEQYF. Written as DNA, the CDR3 is TGTGCCAGCTCACCGGCAGGGGACGAGCAGTACTTC.

The chain uses TRBV7-6 and TRBJ2-2; tentative D call: TRBD1 (5 bases). The CDR3 runs to 15 residues. V shed 3 bases and J shed 0 bases, with 8 bases lying between them. Germline V gene lookup returns CDR1 SGHVS and CDR2 FNYEAQ. Here the CDR3 DNA reads TGTGCCAGCAGCTTCAAGGGGCCGAACACCGGGGAGCTGTTTTTT. It translates to CASSFKGPNTGELFF.

The gene calls are TRBV10-3 and TRBJ2-5; tentative D call: TRBD1 (6 bases). There are 14 residues in the CDR3. V gave up 5 bases and J gave up 4 bases, with 14 bases separating them. Per the germline V gene, CDR1 is ENHRY and CDR2 is SYGVKD. The CDR3: CAISSGRGTETQYF. DNA of the CDR3: TGTGCCATCAGTTCGGGCAGGGGAACAGAGACCCAGTACTTC.

This clone showed up just a few times. The chain uses TRBV5-4 and TRBJ2-5; 9 bases fit TRBD1. This CDR3 spans 15 amino acids. J gave up 4 bases and V 3 bases, and 7 bases lay outside the gene matches. Per germline, CDR1 SGHNT and CDR2 YYREEE (reference sequence). Written as DNA, the CDR3 is TGTGCCAGCAGCTCAGTGGACAGGGGCGGAGAGACCCAGTACTTC. Protein product: CASSSVDRGGETQYF.

The chain has TRBV6-5 and TRBJ2-1; D may be TRBD2 (5 bases). Between the trimmed V and J ends, which lost 7 bases and 7 bases, there was a span of 14 bases. This CDR3 comprises 13 residues. From germline, CDR1 is MNHEY and CDR2 SVGAGI. The CDR3 nucleotides are TGTGCCAGCACCGGGATCCTTAAGAATGAGCAGTTCTTC. This sequence encodes CASTGILKNEQFF.